Listed here is a single T cell receptor beta chain. The antigen remains undetermined. The protocol was immunoSEQ multiplex PCR, while the TCRdb copy is restricted to in-frame clones and leaves out a portion. The sample lists some 2,500,000 clones, over 85% occurring once. The data derive from a study of shared clonotypes between healthy human individuals. Notes on the study in general: When naive CD4 clonotypes were compared across a few donors, about 4.9% were shared. Non-shared clonotypes had lower generation probabilities than those shared by all four donors. Compared with memory subsets, naive subsets generally had larger estimated richness.

Trimming took 4 bases from V and 5 from J, leaving 11 bases between them. CDR3 size: 13 residues. In germline, CDR1 is MNHNY, CDR2 SVGAGI (reference sequence). The V call is TRBV6-6, the J call TRBJ1-2; D gene uncertain. This receptor was obtained from a man younger than 35 in good health. Some clones in this sample may be carry-over from other donors' samples. The sequencing sample was made of naive CD4+ T cells from PBMCs. Subset denoted: CD45RA+ positively selected. DNA of the CDR3: TGTGCCAGCAGTTCGGGCGGGCGGTATGGCTACACCTTC. As protein: CASSSGGRYGYTF.